The clone carrying this T cell receptor (beta chain) is medium-sized (0.01 to 0.1%). Individual cDNA molecules were tagged with unique molecular identifiers. TCRdb itself ran the 5' RACE reads through MiXCR, one entry per CDR3 protein. This table has around 80,000 distinct CDR3 sequences, about 10% appearing once. The data stem from a study of early T cells in non-severe SARS-CoV-2 infection. Study in general: RNA in bulk from unsorted whole blood was sequenced, and chains were unpaired.

CDR1 and CDR2 from the germline V gene are SEHNR and FQNEAQ (reference sequence). There are 14 residues in the CDR3. V was clipped by 8 bases and J by 3 bases, with 16 bases between them. The sample consisted of whole blood, taken at baseline. The gene calls are TRBV7-9 and TRBJ1-2, with D tentatively TRBD1 (5 bases). This TCR came from an adult who was a healthcare worker with PCR-confirmed SARS-CoV-2 infection or an uninfected control (not recorded which). The CDR3 loop reads CASGDSYSDYGYTF. DNA for the CDR3: TGTGCCAGCGGGGACTCTTACAGCGACTATGGCTACACCTTC.